The present T cell receptor beta chain was sequenced within a study of cytomegalovirus exposure and HLA in healthy donors (dated by TCRdb to 2017 to 2019). Regarding the complete study: According to an earlier analysis of 550 to 750 of the donors, about 179 million T cells yielded 117 million unique TCR beta sequences and 276 Gb of sequence data. An early release covering 550 to 650 HLA-typed donors comprised about 310 gigabases of sequencing data and around 85 million unique TCR sequences. The genetic ancestry cluster associated with self-reported Caucasian donors included around 76% of the 300 to 450 genotyped donors. The study aimed to test whether cataloging public T cell receptors could reveal signatures of past pathogen exposure. The study profiled the T cell repertoires of fewer than 850 subjects by immunosequencing and related them to cytomegalovirus serostatus. A separate validation cohort of 100 to 150 different subjects was used in addition to the roughly 670-subject first cohort. High-throughput TCR immunosequencing, statistical association of individual TCRs with disease status, and machine learning were combined to predict cytomegalovirus infection status. In a later analysis, previously published TCR beta repertoires from about 640 donors were re-analyzed and high-resolution HLA genotyping was added so that TCR occurrence patterns could be studied. Rather than drawing on any new phenotypic data, the later analysis identified candidate immune exposures from TCR beta sequences and the way those sequences occurred across donors. In an earlier analysis of roughly 600 of the donors, high-throughput TCR beta sequencing was used to judge whether each TCR beta V gene segment behaved as functional or pseudogenic. Donor age, sex, ethnicity and CMV serostatus were compiled alongside the repertoire data. In a later genetic analysis, genome-wide SNP genotypes for about three fifths of the roughly 670 donors were used, and that subset was treated as a discovery cohort. Every repertoire in the discovery cohort had been generated on one and the same sequencing platform. HLA typing included class I and class II loci at four-digit resolution. Typing coverage differed by locus: A, B, C, DRB1 and DQB1 were typed in roughly 620-630 donors, DQA1 in about 550, DPA1 in over 600, and DPB1 in 450 to 480. Four or five DR-DQ haplotypes were handled as single units for association and clustering because linkage in the cohort was strong. Across 398 genotyped donors of the cohort, an average of about 250,000 unique TCR beta nucleotide sequences per donor were sequenced, and 15% to 20% of those sequences were non-productive.

Broader findings and caveats from the paper: In vitro tests confirmed that a few of the cytomegalovirus-associated TCR beta chains recognize cytomegalovirus antigens. The 87-base-pair reads could not distinguish some IMGT-functional V segments, including TRBV6-2 and TRBV6-3, so those segments were excluded. In an earlier analysis of about 550 of the donors, most TCR beta V segments were observed in productive rearrangements about 87% or about 30% of the time, broadly matching IMGT annotations. A later analysis found that HLA-associated TCR beta chains were more clonally expanded and had lower generation probabilities than equally common non-associated chains. A further reported finding was that TCR beta sequences accurately predicted the HLA-A and HLA-B alleles for most subjects in the first cohort. Across donors, most TCR sequences were observed very rarely, whereas some public TCRs were present in many individuals. According to a later analysis, parvovirus B19, influenza, CMV and Epstein-Barr virus appeared linked to several top co-occurrence clusters. Because counts were too low, around 17 rarely observed V segments, including chromosome 9 orphons, were left out of the earlier analysis of approximately 500 of the donors. For the cohort, immune exposure information was limited to CMV serostatus. A later genetic analysis associated a missense DCLRE1C variant with V-gene and J-gene trimming of TCR beta chains, and an independent cohort replicated the association. The study gave a list of 150 to 200 TCR beta chains associated with cytomegalovirus. In a later analysis, the rate of TCR association differed among HLA loci, with DRB1 alleles having the most associated TCRs and HLA-C alleles having the fewest. A group of highly shared sequence variants was considered likely to be a technical artifact of the sequencing pipeline. According to a later genetic analysis, donors in an Asian-associated ancestry cluster had fewer N-insertions in productive TCRs than the roughly 660-donor mean. The presence/absence analyses assumed that sequencing depth was roughly uniform across donors, and that assumption may not be true. In this cohort, only TCR beta chains were sequenced, and detectable features were limited by the absence of alpha or paired-chain data. Because HLA typing was unavailable for some donors at each locus, only the typed subset was used in association tests. A later analysis associated about 17,000 TCR beta sequences with specific HLA alleles at a false discovery rate of 0.05. According to a later analysis, most CMV-associated TCR beta chains appeared to be HLA-restricted, and the HLA associations seemed to be driven largely by CMV exposure. The authors suggested that the approach could potentially be generalized to other disease states and immunological phenotypes. Linkage disequilibrium might explain the correlated functional status among segregating V segments, but an unknown experimental factor could not be ruled out. When HLA alleles, especially DR and DQ, strongly co-occurred, TCR associations were difficult to assign to individual alleles. Cytomegalovirus status was reported to be diagnosed by the classifier with high specificity and sensitivity in both the original and validation cohorts.

The table lists this clone with a few counts. Its cognate antigen has yet to be identified. It has no much larger one-base neighbor in the sample; base qualities were not kept. The cohort consisted of 650 to 700 healthy bone marrow donors. At the time of sampling, all cohort members were nominally healthy, though unrecorded immune exposures were likely present. The donor was CMV seronegative and was included in the group of several hundred seronegative cohort members. Every donor gave a peripheral blood sample, and the peripheral blood mononuclear cells from that sample were used for TCR beta sequencing. The Qiagen DNeasy Blood Extraction Kit was used to extract genomic DNA from the blood cell samples. The CDR1 and CDR2 encoded by the germline V gene are SGHDT and YYEEEE. Including cysteine and phenylalanine, the CDR3 has 14 amino acids. Kept here is only the CDR3 DNA, which spans 42 bases and is read in frame from base 1. Relative to germline, V is missing 4 bases and J is missing 4 bases, with 5 bases of the junction outside any gene match.

The library was obtained by the immunoSEQ multiplex PCR assay. For the multiplex PCR, a mixture combining 60 forward primers for TCR Vbeta segments and 13 reverse primers for TCR Jbeta segments was used. The CDR3 region of rearranged TCR beta genes was amplified from genomic DNA with a multiplex PCR assay. On the Illumina HiSeq System, the amplified TCR beta libraries were sequenced as 87-base-pair reads. The original methods were these. In a later analysis, tens of millions of unique TCR beta chains were counted across the approximately 670 repertoires, and roughly 11 million of these chains were shared by at least two donors. To remove PCR and sequencing errors, raw reads were error-corrected and collapsed into unique sequences using a nearest-neighbor algorithm that merged closely related sequences. V, D and J gene segments were assigned by aligning CDR3 sequences to IMGT reference sequences. For a sequence to be retained, a match of at least six nucleotides to both a V gene segment and a J gene segment was required. A rearrangement was called productive if the CDR3 had no stop codons and remained in frame with V and J, and every other rearrangement was called non-productive. CDR3 was defined by IMGT convention, running from the second conserved V-encoded cysteine to the conserved J-encoded phenylalanine. Sequences without an unambiguous match to a single V gene segment were excluded from the earlier analysis of over 500 of the donors. In an earlier analysis of some 590 of the donors, a V segment was called functional when productive rearrangements were above 56.7%, and segregating when the standard deviation between donors exceeded 5%. A statistical classification framework was built for diagnosing cytomegalovirus status from the catalog of TCR beta chain sequences. In a later analysis, TCR nucleotide sequences were compared against IMGT/GENE-DB human TR gene sequences so that V and J genes could be assigned. A later analysis assigned CDR3 sequences and most-parsimonious VDJ recombination scenarios with the TCRdist pipeline. In a later analysis, each TCR beta chain was defined by its CDR3 amino acid sequence together with its V-gene family, and reads without a unique V-gene family were excluded. As a way to deal with suspected cross-contamination and a sequencing artifact, a later analysis dropped more than 500 nucleotide sequences that were highly shared and had low generation probability. For each public chain, a later analysis derived a clonal expansion index from normalized ranks of inferred template counts within each repertoire. A later analysis computed generation probabilities with a VDJ recombination model fitted to out-of-frame rearrangements, and checked the results against IGoR. In a later analysis, TCR-TCR, TCR-HLA and TCR-CMV co-occurrence was scored with hypergeometric tests, and a repertoire-size bias correction was applied to TCR pairs. In a later analysis, false discovery rates were estimated by permuting HLA or CMV assignments 20 times. In a later analysis, co-occurring TCRs were grouped using DBSCAN, and TCRdist sequence similarity was added for clustering within HLA-allele-positive subsets. Co-occurrence clustering excluded repertoires with fewer than 30,000 or more than 120,000 public chains, plus five with anomalous nucleotide sharing. Not all clones reach the TCRdb copy of this immuneACCESS table, which keeps in-frame sequences only. Checked studies attribute under half of the gap to unresolved V genes and leave the rest unexplained. Clone size and the V and J calls come from that table; the DNA yielded D and trimming. This sample gives more than 95,000 clones in total; around 75% of them show up just once. Around 1.7% of the sample is in the top ten clones.

Sequenced input: PBMCs. The rearranged segments are TRBV5-6 and TRBJ1-1; TRBD1 aligns with 9 central bases. The TCR was taken from a woman between 18 and 29 years old in good health and CMV-seronegative. The CDR3 in this case is CASSIRTGATEAFF. In nucleotide form, the sequence is TGTGCCAGCAGCATCCGGACAGGGGCCACTGAAGCTTTCTTT.